Each of the 25 T cell receptor beta chains below was sequenced from the same sample in a study of Graves' ophthalmopathy and Graves' hyperthyroidism. Amplification from RNA transcripts yielded the TCR beta CDR3 regions. The workflow started with a first-round RT-PCR run with HTBI primers and then moved on to a second-round multiplex PCR. TCRdb re-called the multiplex PCR reads with MiXCR, one entry per CDR3 protein. Of roughly 230,000 distinct CDR3 sequences listed, under 25% were seen once; the top ten hold around 45%. Material: peripheral blood. The receptors stem from a woman between 45 and 65 years old with Graves' ophthalmopathy.

The chain is built from TRBV12-3 or TRBV12-4 and TRBJ1-1, with D hard to call. This CDR3 spans 13 amino acids. Trimming left V 6 bases short and J 6 bases short, with 14 bases between. CDR3 nucleotide sequence: TGTGCCAGCAGCCCGACCGTCTTTTCTGAAGCTTTCTTT. Translated, it gives CASSPTVFSEAFF.

This clonotype was counted at least ten times. DNA of the CDR3: TGTGCCAGCAGTTACAATCAGGGAGACGAGCAGTACTTC. Encoded protein: CASSYNQGDEQYF. This chain links TRBV6-5 with TRBJ2-7, with D tentatively TRBD1 or TRBD2 (5 bases each). CDR3 size: 13 residues. Germline loops: CDR1 MNHEY, CDR2 SVGAGI. Trimming stripped 2 bases from V and 5 bases from J, with 10 bases between.

This clonotype was counted many times. The chain carries TRBV5-1 and TRBJ2-7; no reliable D call. The CDR3 has 15 amino acids. Germline CDR1 and CDR2: SGHRS and YFSETQ. Trimming took off 4 bases at V and 3 bases at J, with 17 bases between the two ends. CDR3 bases: TGCGCCAGCAGCCCCGACGGGCGGAACCTCTACGAGCAGTACTTC. It specifies CASSPDGRNLYEQYF.

This clonotype has at least ten counts. V is TRBV18 and J is TRBJ2-5; D may be TRBD1 (5 bases). V dropped 0 bases and J dropped 2 bases, with 7 bases sitting between them. The CDR3 is 14 amino acids. CDR1 KGHSH and CDR2 LQKENI come from the germline V gene. The CDR3 here is CASSPPQGQETQYF. The CDR3 DNA follows: TGTGCCAGCTCACCACCCCAGGGTCAAGAGACCCAGTACTTC.

This clonotype was found many times. DNA for the CDR3: TGTGCCAGTCTGTACGAGAGCAGGTCTAACTATGGCTACACCTTC. It encodes CASLYESRSNYGYTF. This rearrangement joins TRBV7-2 to TRBJ1-2; no reliable D call. Germline V gene sequence: CDR1 SGHTA, CDR2 FQGNSA. The CDR3 is 15 residues long. The V and J ends lost 9 bases and 0 bases respectively, with 17 bases between them.

This clonotype was detected ten times or more. The genes are TRBV5-1 and TRBJ2-1, with unresolved D. The CDR3 runs to 14 residues. The V gene's germline CDR1 is SGHRS and CDR2 YFSETQ. V was cut by 0 bases and J by 9 bases, with 13 bases left in between. The CDR3 here is CASSLANPAGEQFF. In DNA, the CDR3 is TGCGCCAGCAGCTTGGCCAACCCCGCTGGTGAGCAGTTCTTC.

This clonotype has at least ten counts. J is TRBJ2-5 and V is TRBV6-2 or TRBV6-3; D possibly uses TRBD1 or TRBD2 (5 bases each). The V and J ends lost 5 bases and 5 bases respectively, with 18 bases between them. The CDR3 is 15 residues long. CDR1 and CDR2 from the germline V gene are MNHEY and SVGEGT. CDR3 coding DNA: TGTGCCAGCAGTCGAGGGGACGGGCCATTGGAGACCCAGTACTTC. Translated: CASSRGDGPLETQYF.

Many counts were recorded for this clonotype. The V call is TRBV5-1, the J call TRBJ1-2; D uncertain. V was trimmed by 0 bases and J by 5 bases, leaving 14 bases between them. Per the germline V gene, CDR1 is SGHRS and CDR2 is YFSETQ. The length of the CDR3 is 15 residues. The CDR3 sequence: CASSLAGSLHYGYTF. The CDR3 nucleotides are TGCGCCAGCAGCTTGGCTGGCAGCCTACATTATGGCTACACCTTC.

This chain connects TRBV18 to TRBJ1-2, with 8 bases lining up with TRBD1. The length of the CDR3 is 16 residues. Germline CDR1 and CDR2: KGHSH and LQKENI. Losses at the gene ends were 5 bases for V and 0 bases for J; bases not matched to a gene: 8. The CDR3 DNA follows: TGTGCCAGCTCAAACGACAGGGGAGATGCTAACTATGGCTACACCTTC. Translation: CASSNDRGDANYGYTF.

This clonotype was picked up many times. The gene calls are TRBV15 and TRBJ2-2; perhaps TRBD2 as D (5 bases). This CDR3 is 14 amino acids long. Germline lookup yields CDR1 LNHNV and CDR2 YYDKDF (reference sequence). V was clipped by 9 bases and J by 1 base, with 12 bases between them. Written as DNA, the CDR3 is TGTGCCACAGGGAGCGGAAAGAACACCGGGGAGCTGTTTTTT. Protein sequence: CATGSGKNTGELFF. The variable domain in full, with the rest retrieved from reference TRBV15 and TRBJ2-2, is DAMVIQNPRYQVTQFGKPVTLSCSQTLNHNVMYWYQQKSSQAPKLLFHYYDKDFNNEADTPDNFQSRRPNTSFCFLDIRSPGLGDTAMYLCATGSGKNTGELFFGEGSRLTVL.

This clonotype was seen many times. The chain has TRBV27 and TRBJ1-1; possible D gene TRBD1, 5 bases. The germline gives CDR1 MNHEY, CDR2 SMNVEV (reference sequence). The CDR3 sequence is 15 residues long. Trimming pared 5 bases from V and 1 base from J, leaving 14 bases between. CDR3 loop: CASSPPRGANTEAFF. As DNA, the CDR3 is TGTGCCAGCAGTCCACCCCGCGGGGCGAACACTGAAGCTTTCTTT.

In its sample, this clonotype was seen many times. The chain couples TRBV27 to TRBJ2-5; TRBD1 agrees at 8 bases. This CDR3 spans 14 amino acids. The germline gives CDR1 MNHEY, CDR2 SMNVEV (reference sequence). J lost 5 bases, V lost 6 bases, and 8 bases had no gene match. The CDR3 coding sequence is TGTGCCAGCAGCCTATTCAGGGGGCGCGAGACCCAGTACTTC. This translates into CASSLFRGRETQYF.

This clonotype was counted at least ten times. The J gene is TRBJ2-7, the V gene TRBV12-3 or TRBV12-4, with unresolved D. The V gene lost 5 bases and the J gene lost 7 bases, with 18 bases spanning the gap. The length of the CDR3 is 14 residues. Here the CDR3 reads CASSQWTGLGEQYF. The CDR3 DNA reads as TGTGCCAGCAGTCAGTGGACCGGGCTGGGGGAGCAGTACTTC.

The genes are TRBV6-5 and TRBJ2-5; 7 positions match TRBD2. After removal of 2 bases from V and 0 bases from J, the junction contained 3 bases not matched to a gene. The CDR3 is 15 amino acids. Germline assignment: CDR1 MNHEY and CDR2 SVGAGI. The CDR3 protein is CASSYGREYQETQYF. Written as DNA, the CDR3 is TGTGCCAGCAGTTACGGGCGGGAGTACCAAGAGACCCAGTACTTC.

This clonotype was seen many times. V and J are TRBV19 and TRBJ1-3; 7 bases are a match to TRBD1. V dropped 6 bases and J dropped 0; count of bases not matched to a gene: 8. The CDR3 loop spans 16 amino acids. Looked up from germline, CDR1 is LNHDA and CDR2 is SQIVND (reference sequence). This CDR3 reads CASRKGTADSGNTIYF. In nucleotides, the CDR3 is TGTGCCAGTAGAAAGGGGACAGCAGACTCTGGAAACACCATATATTTT.

This clonotype was detected many times. The V call is TRBV3-1, the J call TRBJ1-1; TRBD1 aligns across 8 bases. This CDR3 region has 15 residues. Germline V gives CDR1 LGHDT, CDR2 YNNKEL (reference sequence). The ends lost 4 bases at V and 10 bases at J; junction bases unmatched: 14. The DNA of the CDR3 is TGTGCCAGCAGCCCGCGTCCGGACAGGGTAGGGGGAGCTTTCTTT. Translated: CASSPRPDRVGGAFF. Together with reference TRBV3-1 and TRBJ1-1, the CDR3 gives the full variable domain: DTAVSQTPKYLVTQMGNDKSIKCEQNLGHDTMYWYKQDSKKFLKIMFSYNNKELIINETVPNRFSPKSPDKAHLNLHINSLELGDSAVYFCASSPRPDRVGGAFFGQGTRLTVV.

This clonotype was counted many times. V is TRBV5-1 and J is TRBJ1-2; 8 nucleotides match TRBD1. The CDR3 spans 12 residues. Germline values: CDR1 SGHRS, CDR2 YFSETQ. The V gene end was trimmed by 3 bases and the J gene end by 8 bases; junction bases not matched to a gene: 3. The CDR3 DNA follows: TGCGCCAGCAGCTCGACAGGGGACGGCTACACCTTC. The encoded protein is CASSSTGDGYTF.

There are many counts of this clonotype. The chain employs TRBV20-1 and TRBJ2-3; possible D gene TRBD2, 5 bases. The CDR3 length is 14 residues. The germline CDR1 and CDR2 sequences are DFQATT and SNEGSKA (reference sequence). Deletions cut 7 bases from V and 0 bases from J, with 14 bases between. The CDR3: CSVILRESTDTQYF. CDR3 nucleotides: TGCAGTGTAATTTTGAGGGAAAGCACAGATACGCAGTATTTT.

This clonotype was recorded at least ten times. The chain has TRBV29-1 and TRBJ2-2; D may be TRBD2 (5 bases). Germline assignment: CDR1 SQVTM and CDR2 ANQGSEA. Between the trimmed V and J ends, which lost 6 bases and 2 bases, there was a span of 16 bases. This CDR3 spans 15 amino acids. The CDR3 sequence is CSVAASSLNTGELFF. The CDR3 DNA is TGCAGCGTGGCCGCTAGCAGTCTCAACACCGGGGAGCTGTTTTTT.

This clonotype was recorded many times. The CDR3 reads CSAGQYSYEQYF. In DNA form, the CDR3 reads TGCAGTGCCGGACAGTACTCCTACGAGCAGTACTTC. The chain joins TRBV20-1 to TRBJ2-7; D is perhaps TRBD1 (6 bases). V was clipped by 6 bases and J by 0 bases, with 9 bases between them. Germline V gene lookup returns CDR1 DFQATT and CDR2 SNEGSKA (reference sequence). The CDR3 is 12 amino acids.

This clonotype was detected only a few times. A much larger clone differs by one base, so this may be a read error. The rearrangement uses TRBV12-3 or TRBV12-4 and TRBJ2-7, with TRBD2 identical over 11 bases. V shed 11 bases, J shed 1 base, and the junction held 7 bases outside the gene matches. This CDR3 spans 14 amino acids. The CDR3 sequence: CAGTRTSGSYEQYF. The CDR3 bases are TGTGCCGGCACCAGGACTAGCGGGTCCTACGAGCAGTACTTC.

This clonotype was picked up many times. The CDR3 sequence: CASSIRDIGFYGYTF. The CDR3 DNA follows: TGTGCCAGTAGTATACGCGACATCGGTTTCTATGGCTACACCTTC. The gene calls are TRBV19 and TRBJ1-2; D is unresolved. The CDR3 is 15 residues long. Germline values: CDR1 LNHDA, CDR2 SQIVND (reference sequence). V lost 2 bases and J lost 4, with 14 bases in between.

The chain combines TRBV12-3 or TRBV12-4 with TRBJ1-5, with D maybe TRBD1 (5 bases). The length of the CDR3 is 12 residues. Trimming shortened V by 7 bases and J by 8 bases, and 12 bases separated the two germline ends. The CDR3 DNA sequence: TGTGCCAGCACGGCCCCGGGGGAGCCCCAGCATTTT. Its translation: CASTAPGEPQHF.

The table lists this clonotype with many counts. The rearrangement joins TRBV20-1 to TRBJ2-7; a possible D gene is TRBD1 (5 bases). V gave up 3 bases and J gave up 4 bases, with 16 bases separating them. Looked up from germline, CDR1 is DFQATT and CDR2 is SNEGSKA (reference sequence). There are 14 residues in the CDR3. As DNA, the CDR3 is TGCAGTGCTAGTCTGCAGGGCGTGGGGTACGAGCAGTACTTC. Translating gives CSASLQGVGYEQYF.

A few counts support this clonotype. The chain is built from TRBV18 and TRBJ1-5; tentatively, D is TRBD1 (5 bases). Per germline, CDR1 KGHSH and CDR2 LQKENI. V was shortened by 2 bases and J by 3 bases, with 11 bases between the two germline ends. This CDR3 has 15 amino acids. For the CDR3, the DNA is TGTGCCAGCTCACCATGGGAGGGGCACAATCAGCCCCAGCATTTT. The encoded protein is CASSPWEGHNQPQHF. The full variable domain, completed using reference TRBV18 and TRBJ1-5, is NAGVMQNPRHLVRRRGQEARLRCSPMKGHSHVYWYRQLPEEGLKFMVYLQKENIIDESGMPKERFSAEFPKEGPSILRIQQVVRGDSAAYFCASSPWEGHNQPQHFGDGTRLSIL.